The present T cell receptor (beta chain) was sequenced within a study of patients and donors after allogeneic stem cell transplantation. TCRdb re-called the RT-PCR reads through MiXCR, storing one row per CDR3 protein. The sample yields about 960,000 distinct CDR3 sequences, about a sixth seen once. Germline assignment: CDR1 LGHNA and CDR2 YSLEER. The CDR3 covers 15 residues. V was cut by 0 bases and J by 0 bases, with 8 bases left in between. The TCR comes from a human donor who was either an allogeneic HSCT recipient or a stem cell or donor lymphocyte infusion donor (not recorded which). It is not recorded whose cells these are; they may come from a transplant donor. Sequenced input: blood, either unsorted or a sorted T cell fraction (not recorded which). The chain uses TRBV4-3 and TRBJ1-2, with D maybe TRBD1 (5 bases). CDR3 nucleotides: TGCGCCAGCAGCCAAGAGCACAGGACTAACTATGGCTACACCTTC. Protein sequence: CASSQEHRTNYGYTF.